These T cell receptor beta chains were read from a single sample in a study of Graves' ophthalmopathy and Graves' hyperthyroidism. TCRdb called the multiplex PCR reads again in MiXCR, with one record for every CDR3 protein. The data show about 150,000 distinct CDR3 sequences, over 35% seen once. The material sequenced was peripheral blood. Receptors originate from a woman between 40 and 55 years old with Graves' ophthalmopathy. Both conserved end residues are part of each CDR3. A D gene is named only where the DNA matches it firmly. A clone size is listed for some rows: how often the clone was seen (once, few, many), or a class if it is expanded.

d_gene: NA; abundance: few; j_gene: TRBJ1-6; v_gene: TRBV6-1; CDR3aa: CASSGTSPLHF; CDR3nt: TGTGCCAGCAGTGGAACATCACCCCTCCACTTT
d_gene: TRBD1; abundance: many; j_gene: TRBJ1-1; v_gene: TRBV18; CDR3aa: CASSPRQGEGEAFF; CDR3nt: TGTGCCAGCTCACCTAGACAGGGAGAGGGTGAAGCTTTCTTT
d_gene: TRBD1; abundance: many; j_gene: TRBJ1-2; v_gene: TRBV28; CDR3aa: CASSFGRGSYDYTF; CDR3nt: TGTGCCAGCAGTTTCGGCAGGGGGAGTTATGACTACACCTTC
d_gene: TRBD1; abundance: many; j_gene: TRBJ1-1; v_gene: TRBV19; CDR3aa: CASSYRGSEAFF; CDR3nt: TGTGCCAGTAGTTACAGGGGCTCTGAAGCTTTCTTT
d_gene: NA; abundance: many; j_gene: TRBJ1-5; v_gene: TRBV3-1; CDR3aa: CASSQGTLYQPQHF; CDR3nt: TGTGCCAGCAGCCAAGGGACACTCTATCAGCCCCAGCATTTT
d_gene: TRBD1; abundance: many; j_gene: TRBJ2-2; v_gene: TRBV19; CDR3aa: CASSSTGGSNTGELFF; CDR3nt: TGTGCCAGTAGTTCCACAGGGGGCTCGAACACCGGGGAGCTGTTTTTT
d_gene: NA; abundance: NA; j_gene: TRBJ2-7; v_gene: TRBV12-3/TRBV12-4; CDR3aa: CASSLSHAFYEQYF; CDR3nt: TGTGCCAGCAGTTTGAGTCACGCTTTTTACGAGCAGTACTTC
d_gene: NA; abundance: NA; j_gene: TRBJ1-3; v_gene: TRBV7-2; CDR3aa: CASGAGVHNTIYF; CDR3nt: TGTGCCAGCGGCGCTGGGGTACACAACACCATATATTTT
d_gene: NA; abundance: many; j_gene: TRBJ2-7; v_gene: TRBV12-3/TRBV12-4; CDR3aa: CASSLEGPGAYEQYF; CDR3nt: TGTGCCAGCAGTTTAGAGGGACCAGGGGCATACGAGCAGTACTTC
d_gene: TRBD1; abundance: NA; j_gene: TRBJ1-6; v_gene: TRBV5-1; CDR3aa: CASSGRDRGNSPLHF; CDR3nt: TGCGCCAGCAGCGGCCGGGACAGGGGAAATTCACCCCTCCACTTT
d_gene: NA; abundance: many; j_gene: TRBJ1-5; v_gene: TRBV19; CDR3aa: CASSTQWQPQHF; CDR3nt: TGTGCCAGTAGTACACAGTGGCAGCCCCAGCATTTT
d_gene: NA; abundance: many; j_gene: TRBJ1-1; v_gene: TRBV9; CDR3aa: CASSVDVSLPPEAFF; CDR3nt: TGTGCCAGCAGCGTAGATGTGTCCCTTCCCCCTGAAGCTTTCTTT
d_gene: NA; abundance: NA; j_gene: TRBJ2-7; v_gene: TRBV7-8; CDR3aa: CASSRKADQYEQYF; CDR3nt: TGTGCCAGCAGTCGCAAAGCGGACCAGTACGAGCAGTACTTC
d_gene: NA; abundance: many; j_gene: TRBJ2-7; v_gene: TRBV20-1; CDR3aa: CSARDSYYEQYF; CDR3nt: TGCAGTGCTAGGGACAGCTACTACGAGCAGTACTTC
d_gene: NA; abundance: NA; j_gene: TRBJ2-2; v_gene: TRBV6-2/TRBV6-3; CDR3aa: CASSYVGTYTGELFF; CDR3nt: TGTGCCAGCAGTTACGTGGGAACCTACACCGGGGAGCTGTTTTTT
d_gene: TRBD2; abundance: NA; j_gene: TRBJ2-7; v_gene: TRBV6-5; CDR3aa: CASSYAGGSLSYEQYF; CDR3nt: TGTGCCAGCAGTTACGCCGGGGGGTCACTCTCCTACGAGCAGTACTTC
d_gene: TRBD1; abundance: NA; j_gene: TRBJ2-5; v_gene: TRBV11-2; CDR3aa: CASSLGRGRGQETQYF; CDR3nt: TGTGCCAGCAGCTTAGGACGGGGCAGGGGGCAAGAGACCCAGTACTTC
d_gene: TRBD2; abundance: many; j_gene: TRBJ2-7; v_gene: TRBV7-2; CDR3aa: CASSGTSGSYEQYF; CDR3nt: TGTGCCAGCAGCGGGACTAGCGGGAGTTACGAGCAGTACTTC
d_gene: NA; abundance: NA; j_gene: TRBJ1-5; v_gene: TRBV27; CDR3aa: CASSQYGGEGNQPQHF; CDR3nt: TGTGCCAGCAGTCAATATGGGGGGGAAGGCAATCAGCCCCAGCATTTT
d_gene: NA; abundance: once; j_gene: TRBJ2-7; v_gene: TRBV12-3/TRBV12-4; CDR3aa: CASSFTAGSSFYEQYF; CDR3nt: TGTGCCAGCAGTTTCACGGCCGGGTCCTCCTTCTACGAGCAGTACTTC
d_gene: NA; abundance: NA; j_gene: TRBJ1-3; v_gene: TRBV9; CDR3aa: CASSVALVDSGNTIYF; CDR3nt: TGTGCCAGCAGCGTAGCGCTAGTGGACTCTGGAAACACCATATATTTT
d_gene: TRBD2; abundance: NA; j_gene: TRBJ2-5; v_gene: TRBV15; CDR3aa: CATSRDNSGEETQYF; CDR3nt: TGTGCCACCAGCAGAGATAATAGCGGGGAAGAGACCCAGTACTTC